This T cell receptor beta chain was recorded in a study of blood T cell repertoires in COVID-19. Germline lookup yields CDR1 SGHAT and CDR2 FQNNGV. After removal of 1 base from V and 3 bases from J, the junction contained 11 bases not matched to a gene. CDR3 length: 17 amino acids. Sequencing used immunoSEQ multiplex PCR; TCRdb keeps in-frame clones, though not all of them. The sample holds 150,000 to 250,000 clones, 82% seen once. Participants were aged about 18 to 100 years from 20 to 30 US areas. Sample: PBMCs or T cells enriched from blood (not recorded which). The TCR originated in a man aged 40-55 years who had recovered from COVID-19. The chain is built from TRBV11-2 and TRBJ2-7; 8 bases fit TRBD2. This chain's CDR3 is CASSLVAGRFSYYEQYF. In nucleotides, the CDR3 is TGTGCCAGCAGCTTAGTAGCGGGAAGATTTTCATACTACGAGCAGTACTTC.